The 30 T cell receptor beta chains given below trace back to one sample, sequenced in a study of blood T cell repertoires in COVID-19. Clones were read by immunoSEQ multiplex PCR, and TCRdb kept only the in-frame ones, dropping some. The sample lists some 75,000 clones; about 89% were seen once. The sample was peripheral blood. These TCRs come from a man aged 60 to 69 with acute or convalescent COVID-19.

A single count supports this clone. The chain employs TRBV7-8 and TRBJ2-2; 10 bases align to TRBD1. CDR3 length: 16 amino acids. Per germline, CDR1 SGHVS and CDR2 FQNEAQ. The V segment lost 3 bases and the J segment 5 bases; nucleotides outside the gene matches: 6. CDR3 sequence: CASSFPTGGRTGELFF. In DNA, the CDR3 is TGTGCCAGCAGCTTCCCGACAGGGGGCAGGACCGGGGAGCTGTTTTTT.

V is TRBV21-1 and J is TRBJ2-1; TRBD2 is taken as the D call from the table, unchecked against the DNA. TRBV21-1 is deemed a pseudogene. This CDR3 comprises 20 residues. CDR3 in amino acids: CASRTWGLAGAHTLYNEQFF. For the CDR3, the DNA is TGTGCCAGCAGAACTTGGGGCCTAGCGGGAGCCCATACCCTATACAATGAGCAGTTCTTC.

The chain has TRBV5-4 and TRBJ2-3; 7 bases line up with TRBD1. V dropped 2 bases and J dropped 5; count of bases not matched to a gene: 2. This CDR3 region has 13 residues. CDR1 is SGHNT and CDR2 is YYREEE in the germline V gene (reference sequence). CDR3 amino acids: CASSFQGVDTQYF. CDR3 DNA sequence: TGTGCCAGCAGCTTTCAGGGGGTAGATACGCAGTATTTT.

This clone was picked up one time. The chain carries TRBV19 and TRBJ2-5, with 7 nucleotides matching TRBD2. The J segment lost 5 bases and the V segment lost 1 base, leaving 7 bases of the junction unmatched. CDR1 LNHDA and CDR2 SQIVND come from the germline V gene (reference sequence). The length of the CDR3 is 15 residues. CDR3: CASSIVLGGRETQYF. For the CDR3, the DNA is TGTGCCAGTAGTATAGTCTTGGGGGGGAGGGAGACCCAGTACTTC.

This chain links TRBV28 with TRBJ1-4; TRBD1 aligns across 8 bases. Per germline, CDR1 MDHEN and CDR2 SYDVKM. The J segment lost 4 bases and the V segment lost 4 bases, leaving 2 bases of the junction unmatched. The CDR3 contains 14 residues. This CDR3 reads CASSWTGSNEKLFF. The CDR3 nucleotides are TGTGCCAGCAGTTGGACAGGGAGTAATGAAAAACTGTTTTTT.

The chain joins TRBV7-9 to TRBJ2-1; the match to TRBD2 covers 11 bases. The CDR3 contains 16 residues. Germline V lookup: CDR1 SEHNR, CDR2 FQNEAQ (reference sequence). The junction had 5 bases not matched to a gene; V was cut back by 5 bases and J by 2 bases. The CDR3 sequence: CASSLLAGGTYNEQFF. The CDR3 DNA follows: TGTGCCAGCAGCCTCCTAGCGGGAGGAACCTACAATGAGCAGTTCTTC.

The chain is built from TRBV9 and TRBJ2-5; 11 bases agree with TRBD2. There are 15 residues in the CDR3. Germline loops: CDR1 SGDLS, CDR2 YYNGEE. V shed 4 bases and J 5 bases; nucleotides not matched to a gene: 7. The CDR3 is CASSLTSGVGETQYF. Here the CDR3 DNA reads TGTGCCAGCAGCTTGACTAGCGGGGTTGGGGAGACCCAGTACTTC.

The chain employs TRBV3-1 (or the pseudogene TRBV3-2) and TRBJ1-6; unclear D gene. V was pared by 0 bases and J by 7 bases, with 7 bases between. Per germline, CDR1 LGHDT and CDR2 YNNKEL (reference sequence). The CDR3 loop spans 14 amino acids. The chain's CDR3 is CASSQDSWNSPLHF. CDR3 DNA sequence: TGTGCCAGCAGCCAAGACAGTTGGAATTCACCCCTCCACTTT.

This chain connects TRBV18 to TRBJ2-5; maybe TRBD2 (5 bases). CDR1 and CDR2 (germline): KGHSH, LQKENI. This CDR3 has 15 residues. The V and J ends lost 3 bases and 2 bases respectively, with 13 bases between them. CDR3 in amino acids: CASSPGFGDQETQYF. The CDR3 DNA sequence: TGTGCCAGCTCACCGGGATTCGGGGATCAAGAGACCCAGTACTTC.

The rearrangement links TRBV5-1 to TRBJ2-1, with D unresolved. The CDR3 is 14 amino acids. Looked up from germline, CDR1 is SGHRS and CDR2 is YFSETQ. With 4 bases removed from V and 5 bases from J, the gap between germline ends came to 13 bases. The CDR3 sequence: CASSRIRADNEQFF. The CDR3 nucleotides are TGCGCCAGCAGCAGAATACGTGCGGACAATGAGCAGTTCTTC.

V is TRBV5-1 and J is TRBJ1-2, with no clear D. The CDR3 totals 14 residues. Trimming removed 0 bases from V and 13 bases from J, with 19 bases in between. Germline values: CDR1 SGHRS, CDR2 YFSETQ. CDR3 region: CASSLEEGARSGTF. The CDR3 coding sequence is TGCGCCAGCAGCTTGGAGGAGGGCGCAAGGTCCGGCACCTTC.

The rearrangement joins TRBV10-3 to TRBJ1-1; 7 bases match TRBD1. The CDR3 extends over 15 amino acids. V dropped 3 bases and J dropped 1; count of bases not matched to a gene: 5. Germline assignment: CDR1 ENHRY and CDR2 SYGVKD. In nucleotides, the CDR3 is TGTGCCATCAGTGAAGGGGGCAGGGGGAACACTGAAGCTTTCTTT. Translating gives CAISEGGRGNTEAFF.

This clone was recorded only once. J is TRBJ2-1 and V is TRBV5-1; perhaps TRBD1 as D (5 bases). CDR1 and CDR2 from the germline V gene are SGHRS and YFSETQ. The CDR3 totals 16 residues. The ends were cut back, 4 bases at V and 1 base at J, with 15 bases in the middle. CDR3 in amino acids: CASSPEGVESYNEQFF. In nucleotides, the CDR3 is TGCGCCAGCAGCCCCGAAGGGGTTGAGTCCTACAATGAGCAGTTCTTC.

The chain links TRBV4-1 to TRBJ2-7; D not resolved. CDR1 is MGHRA, CDR2 YSYEKL, per germline. With 1 base removed from V and 6 bases from J, the gap between germline ends came to 10 bases. The CDR3 spans 13 residues. The CDR3 loop reads CASSQVVGGEQYF. CDR3 sequence (DNA): TGCGCCAGCAGCCAAGTTGTCGGCGGCGAGCAGTACTTC.

V usage is TRBV9 and J usage is TRBJ2-1; 9 positions match TRBD1. The CDR3 length is 15 residues. With 4 bases clipped from V and 5 bases from J, the junction kept 7 bases outside the gene matches. Per germline, CDR1 SGDLS and CDR2 YYNGEE. CDR3: CASSRTGAPNNEQFF. CDR3 nucleotide sequence: TGTGCCAGCAGCAGGACAGGGGCCCCCAACAATGAGCAGTTCTTC.

This clone was found once. The V and J genes are TRBV5-1 and TRBJ1-3, with unresolved D. The V gene's germline CDR1 is SGHRS and CDR2 YFSETQ. This CDR3 is built from 16 residues. The ends were cut back, 3 bases at V and 0 bases at J, with 13 bases in the middle. Here the CDR3 reads CASSSQMTNSGNTIYF. The CDR3 DNA reads as TGCGCCAGCAGCTCCCAAATGACAAACTCTGGAAACACCATATATTTT.

The chain is built from TRBV9 and TRBJ2-5; 13 nucleotides agree with TRBD2. Per germline, CDR1 SGDLS and CDR2 YYNGEE. This CDR3 has 16 amino acids. V dropped 9 bases and J dropped 2; count of bases not matched to a gene: 10. CDR3 sequence reads: CAKGLAGTLQQETQYF. The CDR3 DNA sequence: TGTGCCAAGGGACTAGCGGGAACCCTGCAGCAAGAGACCCAGTACTTC.

The V and J genes are TRBV15 and TRBJ2-5; D call uncertain. The V end lost 0 bases, the J end lost 1 base, and 15 bases lay between the germline ends. The germline V gene encodes CDR1 LNHNV and CDR2 YYDKDF (reference sequence). The CDR3 loop spans 17 amino acids. The CDR3 reads CATSRDKADLGQETQYF. The CDR3 nucleotides are TGTGCCACCAGCAGAGATAAGGCAGACTTGGGCCAAGAGACCCAGTACTTC. The full variable domain, with the rest looked up from reference TRBV15 and TRBJ2-5, is DAMVIQNPRYQVTQFGKPVTLSCSQTLNHNVMYWYQQKSSQAPKLLFHYYDKDFNNEADTPDNFQSRRPNTSFCFLDIRSPGLGDTAMYLCATSRDKADLGQETQYFGPGTRLLVL.

The chain joins TRBV7-7 to TRBJ1-1; D gene unclear. Germline V lookup: CDR1 SSHAT, CDR2 FNYEAQ (reference sequence). The CDR3 sequence is 13 residues long. Trimming removed 5 bases from V and 4 bases from J, with 11 bases in between. In DNA, the CDR3 is TGTGCCAGCAGCCGCGATTCGTCCACTGAAGCTTTCTTT. As protein: CASSRDSSTEAFF. Full variable domain (remainder filled in from reference TRBV7-7 and TRBJ1-1): GAGVSQSPRYKVTKRGQDVTLRCDPISSHATLYWYQQALGQGPEFLTYFNYEAQPDKSGLPSDRFSAERPEGSISTLTIQRTEQRDSAMYRCASSRDSSTEAFFGQGTRLTVV.

The chain carries TRBV5-1 and TRBJ2-7; 7 positions match TRBD2. Germline CDR1 reads SGHRS; CDR2 reads YFSETQ. The CDR3 is 14 amino acids. V dropped 4 bases and J dropped 1; count of bases not matched to a gene: 5. The CDR3 loop reads CASSPSAGSYEQYF. The CDR3, as DNA: TGCGCCAGCAGCCCCTCAGCGGGATCCTACGAGCAGTACTTC.

The V gene is TRBV5-1, the J gene TRBJ2-3, with a weak D call TRBD2 (7 bases). The CDR3 runs to 16 residues. Trimming took off 0 bases at V and 6 bases at J, with 17 bases between the two ends. The V gene's germline CDR1 is SGHRS and CDR2 YFSETQ. The CDR3 sequence: CASSLESTGGPDTQYF. The CDR3 DNA sequence: TGCGCCAGCAGCTTGGAAAGTACGGGGGGCCCGGATACGCAGTATTTT. Filled out from reference TRBV5-1 and TRBJ2-3, the complete variable domain reads KAGVTQTPRYLIKTRGQQVTLSCSPISGHRSVSWYQQTPGQGLQFLFEYFSETQRNKGNFPGRFSGRQFSNSRSEMNVSTLELGDSALYLCASSLESTGGPDTQYFGPGTRLTVL.

The chain joins TRBV9 to TRBJ2-3; 14 bases agree with TRBD2. CDR1 is SGDLS and CDR2 is YYNGEE in the germline V gene. The CDR3 loop spans 16 amino acids. Unmatched junction bases numbered 6, after V lost 4 bases and J lost 5 bases. CDR3: CASSLGLAGGRDTQYF. The CDR3 bases are TGTGCCAGCAGCCTTGGACTAGCGGGAGGCCGAGATACGCAGTATTTT.

The rearrangement links TRBV6-5 to TRBJ1-2; the D is unclear. Trimming pared 4 bases from V and 3 bases from J, leaving 12 bases between. In germline, CDR1 is MNHEY, CDR2 SVGAGI. This CDR3 region has 14 residues. For the CDR3, the DNA is TGTGCCAGCAGTTCGAGATCCCTATACTATGGCTACACCTTC. Protein sequence: CASSSRSLYYGYTF.

This chain's CDR3 is CSVRLREYSPLHF. The CDR3 coding sequence is TGCAGCGTCCGACTAAGGGAATATTCACCCCTCCACTTT. The chain has TRBV29-1 and TRBJ1-6; D is undetermined. Germline lookup yields CDR1 SQVTM and CDR2 ANQGSEA. V gave up 6 bases and J gave up 8 bases, with 14 bases separating them. The CDR3 has 13 residues.

The CDR3 is CASSQDFGGNTIYF. The CDR3 nucleotides read TGCGCCAGCAGCCAAGATTTCGGGGGAAACACCATATATTTT. The chain has TRBV4-1 and TRBJ1-3; D is unclear. Trimming took 0 bases from V and 4 from J, leaving 7 bases between them. This CDR3 spans 14 amino acids. From germline, CDR1 is MGHRA and CDR2 YSYEKL.

The chain carries TRBV5-1 and TRBJ2-1, with 13 bases aligning to TRBD2. The CDR3 has 14 amino acids. The V segment lost 2 bases and the J segment 11 bases; nucleotides outside the gene matches: 4. Looked up from germline, CDR1 is SGHRS and CDR2 is YFSETQ. CDR3 nucleotides: TGCGCCAGCAGCTTAACTAGCGGGGGGGCCCAGCAGTTCTTC. Translated: CASSLTSGGAQQFF.

This chain joins TRBV11-2 and TRBJ1-4; 7 nucleotides line up with TRBD1. V was pared by 1 base and J by 4 bases, with 15 bases of the junction left unmatched. Germline CDR1 reads SGHAT; CDR2 reads FQNNGV. The length of the CDR3 is 19 residues. CDR3 coding DNA: TGTGCCAGCAGCTTAGGGGGCGGCAGGGGGTTCGATGTTAATGAAAAACTGTTTTTT. Translated, it gives CASSLGGGRGFDVNEKLFF. The full variable domain, completed using reference TRBV11-2 and TRBJ1-4, is EAGVAQSPRYKIIEKRQSVAFWCNPISGHATLYWYQQILGQGPKLLIQFQNNGVVDDSQLPKDRFSAERLKGVDSTLKIQPAKLEDSAVYLCASSLGGGRGFDVNEKLFFGSGTQLSVL.

This clone has a single count. The J gene is TRBJ2-3, the V gene TRBV3-1 (or the pseudogene TRBV3-2); possible D gene TRBD2, 7 bases. Germline CDR1 is LGHDT and CDR2 is YNNKEL (reference sequence). The CDR3 extends over 16 amino acids. V was trimmed by 2 bases and J by 5 bases, leaving 17 bases between them. CDR3 amino acids: CASSQRAGAWGDTQYF. The CDR3 DNA reads as TGTGCCAGCAGCCAAAGGGCGGGGGCGTGGGGAGATACGCAGTATTTT.

The chain links TRBV13 to TRBJ1-1; 9 nucleotides agree with TRBD1. In germline, CDR1 is PRHDT, CDR2 FYEKMQ (reference sequence). With 5 bases clipped from V and 4 bases from J, the junction kept 5 bases outside the gene matches. The CDR3 covers 14 residues. CDR3 DNA sequence: TGTGCCAGCAGCCCCGGGACAGGGATCACTGAAGCTTTCTTT. Its protein product is CASSPGTGITEAFF.

The rearrangement links TRBV6-5 to TRBJ2-2; TRBD1 aligns across 7 bases. Per the germline V gene, CDR1 is MNHEY and CDR2 is SVGAGI. The ends lost 6 bases at V and 6 bases at J; junction bases unmatched: 7. The CDR3 extends over 14 amino acids. The CDR3 coding sequence is TGTGCCAGCAGGAAACAGGGGTTGTCCGGGGAGCTGTTTTTT. Translation gives CASRKQGLSGELFF.